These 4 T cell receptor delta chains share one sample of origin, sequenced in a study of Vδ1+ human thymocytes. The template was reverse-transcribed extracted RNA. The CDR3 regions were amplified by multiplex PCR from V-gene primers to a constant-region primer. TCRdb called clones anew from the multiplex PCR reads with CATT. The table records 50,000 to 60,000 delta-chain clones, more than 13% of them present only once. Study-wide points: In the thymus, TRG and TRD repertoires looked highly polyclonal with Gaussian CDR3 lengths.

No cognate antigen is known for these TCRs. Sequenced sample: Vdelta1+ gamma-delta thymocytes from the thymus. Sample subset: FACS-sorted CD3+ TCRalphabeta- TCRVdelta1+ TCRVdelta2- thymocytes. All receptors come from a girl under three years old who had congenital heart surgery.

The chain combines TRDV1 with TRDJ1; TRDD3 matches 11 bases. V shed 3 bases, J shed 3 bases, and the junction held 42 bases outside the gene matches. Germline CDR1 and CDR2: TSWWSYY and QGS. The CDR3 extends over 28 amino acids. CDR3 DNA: TGTGCTCTTGGGGACCTCCCCCGGGGCAATTCCACACTAGGGGGACTGGGGGATAAAGGAAGAGTCTCCGATAAACTCATCTTT. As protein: CALGDLPRGNSTLGGLGDKGRVSDKLIF.

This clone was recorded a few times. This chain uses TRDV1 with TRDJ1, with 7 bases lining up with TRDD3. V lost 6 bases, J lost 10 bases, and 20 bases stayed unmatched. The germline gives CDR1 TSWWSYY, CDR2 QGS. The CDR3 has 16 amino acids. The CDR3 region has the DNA TGTGCTCTTGGTAAACCGAGCCCGCTGTGGGGGACGTTACTCATCTTT. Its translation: CALGKPSPLWGTLLIF.

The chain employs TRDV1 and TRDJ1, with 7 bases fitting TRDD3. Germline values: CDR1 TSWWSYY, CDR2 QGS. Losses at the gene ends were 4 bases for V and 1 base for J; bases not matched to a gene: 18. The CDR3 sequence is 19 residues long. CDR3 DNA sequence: TGTGCTCTTGGGGGAATTCCCGACCCGTACTGGGGAGGCACCGATAAACTCATCTTT. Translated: CALGGIPDPYWGGTDKLIF.

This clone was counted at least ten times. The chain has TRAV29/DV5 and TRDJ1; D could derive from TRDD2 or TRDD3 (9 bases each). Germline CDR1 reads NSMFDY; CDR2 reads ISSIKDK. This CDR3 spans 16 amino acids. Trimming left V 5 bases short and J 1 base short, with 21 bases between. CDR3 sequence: CAALPTGGIGTDKLIF. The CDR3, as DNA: TGTGCAGCCCTTCCTACTGGGGGAATAGGCACCGATAAACTCATCTTT. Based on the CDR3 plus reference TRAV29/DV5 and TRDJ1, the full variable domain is DQQVKQNSPSLSVQEGRISILNCDYTNSMFDYFLWYKKYPAEGPTFLISISSIKDKNEDGRFTVFLNKSAKHLSLHIVPSQPGDSAVYFCAALPTGGIGTDKLIFGKGTRVTVEP.